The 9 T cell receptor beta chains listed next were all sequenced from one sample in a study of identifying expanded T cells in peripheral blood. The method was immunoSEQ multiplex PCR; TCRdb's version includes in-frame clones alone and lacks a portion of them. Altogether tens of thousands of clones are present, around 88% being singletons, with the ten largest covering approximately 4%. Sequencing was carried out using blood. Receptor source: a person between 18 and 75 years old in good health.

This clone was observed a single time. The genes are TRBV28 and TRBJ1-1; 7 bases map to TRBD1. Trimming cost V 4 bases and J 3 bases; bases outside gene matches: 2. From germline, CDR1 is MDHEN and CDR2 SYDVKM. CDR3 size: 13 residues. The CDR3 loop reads CASSWTGYTEAFF. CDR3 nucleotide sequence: TGTGCCAGCAGTTGGACAGGCTACACTGAAGCTTTCTTT.

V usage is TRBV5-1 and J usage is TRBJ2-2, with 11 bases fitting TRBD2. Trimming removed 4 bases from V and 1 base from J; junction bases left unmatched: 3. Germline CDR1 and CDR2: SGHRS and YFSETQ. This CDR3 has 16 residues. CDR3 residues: CASSAGTSGNTGELFF. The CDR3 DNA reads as TGCGCCAGCAGCGCCGGGACTAGCGGGAACACCGGGGAGCTGTTTTTT.

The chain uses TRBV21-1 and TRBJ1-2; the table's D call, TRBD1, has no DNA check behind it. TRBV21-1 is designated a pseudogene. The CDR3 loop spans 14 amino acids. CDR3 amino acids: CASSKEGQGFGYTF. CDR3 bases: TGTGCCAGCAGCAAAGAAGGACAGGGCTTTGGCTACACCTTC.

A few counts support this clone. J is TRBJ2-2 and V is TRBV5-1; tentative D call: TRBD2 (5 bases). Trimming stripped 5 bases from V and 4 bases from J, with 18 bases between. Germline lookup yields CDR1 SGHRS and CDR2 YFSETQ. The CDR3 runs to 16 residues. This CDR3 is CASSQERVGGTGELFF. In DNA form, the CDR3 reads TGCGCCAGCAGTCAGGAAAGGGTAGGAGGCACCGGGGAGCTGTTTTTT.

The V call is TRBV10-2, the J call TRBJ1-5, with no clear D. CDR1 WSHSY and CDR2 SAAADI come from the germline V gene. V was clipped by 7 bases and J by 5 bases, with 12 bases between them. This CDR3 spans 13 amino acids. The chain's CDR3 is CASNVDTDQPQHF. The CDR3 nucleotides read TGCGCCAGCAATGTAGACACCGATCAGCCCCAGCATTTT.

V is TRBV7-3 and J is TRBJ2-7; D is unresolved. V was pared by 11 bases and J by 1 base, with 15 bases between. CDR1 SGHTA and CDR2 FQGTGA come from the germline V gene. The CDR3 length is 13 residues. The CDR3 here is CASCRNTSYEQYF. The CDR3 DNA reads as TGTGCCTCCTGCAGAAACACTTCCTACGAGCAGTACTTC.

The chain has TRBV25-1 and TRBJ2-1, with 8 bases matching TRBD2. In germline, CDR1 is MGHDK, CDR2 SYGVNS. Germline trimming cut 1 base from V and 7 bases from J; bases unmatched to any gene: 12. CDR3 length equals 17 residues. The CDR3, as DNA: TGTGCCAGCAGTGAATTCCAGCGGGGGCCCGAAAAGAATGAGCAGTTCTTC. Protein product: CASSEFQRGPEKNEQFF. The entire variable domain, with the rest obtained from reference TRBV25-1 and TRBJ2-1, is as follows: EADIYQTPRYLVIGTGKKITLECSQTMGHDKMYWYQQDPGMELHLIHYSYGVNSTEKGDLSSESTVSRIRTEHFPLTLESARPSHTSQYLCASSEFQRGPEKNEQFFGPGTRLTVL.

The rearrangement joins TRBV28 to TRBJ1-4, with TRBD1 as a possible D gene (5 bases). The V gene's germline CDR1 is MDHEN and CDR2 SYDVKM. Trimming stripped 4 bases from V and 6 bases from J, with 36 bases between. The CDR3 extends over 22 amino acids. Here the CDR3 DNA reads TGTGCCAGCAGTTCGGTCCTCTTCCTGAGCCACAGCTGGGGAAGAGGGGATGAAAAACTGTTTTTT. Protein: CASSSVLFLSHSWGRGDEKLFF.

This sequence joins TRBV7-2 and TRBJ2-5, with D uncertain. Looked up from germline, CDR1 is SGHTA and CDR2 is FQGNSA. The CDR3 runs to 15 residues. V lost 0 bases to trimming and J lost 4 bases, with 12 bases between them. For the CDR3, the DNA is TGTGCCAGCAGCTTAGCCGGCATCGAATCAGAGACCCAGTACTTC. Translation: CASSLAGIESETQYF.